This TCR beta chain came from a study of T cell repertoires in cytomegalovirus infection. As for the study in general: Researchers turned to recently identified HLA-C-restricted CMV epitopes as well as well-studied HLA-B-restricted ones. In public TCR beta signatures, there were indications of both CMV infection and matching HLA type. Study-level results: Cumulative public TCR beta family frequency identified CMV carriers with the relevant HLA. Dominant in the ex vivo response were TCR beta clonotypes restricted by HLA-C and specific for CMV.

This CDR3 comprises 14 residues. The V and J ends lost 5 bases and 5 bases, in that order; junction bases with no gene match: 3. Germline V gene lookup returns CDR1 SGHTA and CDR2 FQGNSA. One entry per CDR3 protein results from TCRdb running MiXCR on the reads. The sample records approximately 470,000 distinct CDR3 sequences, approximately 46% being singletons. Worth noting for this clonotype: Its cognate antigen is unknown.

The chain employs TRBV7-2 and TRBJ2-7; 13 bases line up with TRBD2. This receptor was obtained from a human donor in good health (CMV status not recorded). Some clones in this sample may be carry-over from other donors' samples. Sequenced material: cultured PBMCs, taken from culture after CMV antigen stimulation. DNA for the CDR3: TGTGCCAGCAGCCCAGGGACTAGCGGGGACGAGCAGTACTTC. It is translated as CASSPGTSGDEQYF.